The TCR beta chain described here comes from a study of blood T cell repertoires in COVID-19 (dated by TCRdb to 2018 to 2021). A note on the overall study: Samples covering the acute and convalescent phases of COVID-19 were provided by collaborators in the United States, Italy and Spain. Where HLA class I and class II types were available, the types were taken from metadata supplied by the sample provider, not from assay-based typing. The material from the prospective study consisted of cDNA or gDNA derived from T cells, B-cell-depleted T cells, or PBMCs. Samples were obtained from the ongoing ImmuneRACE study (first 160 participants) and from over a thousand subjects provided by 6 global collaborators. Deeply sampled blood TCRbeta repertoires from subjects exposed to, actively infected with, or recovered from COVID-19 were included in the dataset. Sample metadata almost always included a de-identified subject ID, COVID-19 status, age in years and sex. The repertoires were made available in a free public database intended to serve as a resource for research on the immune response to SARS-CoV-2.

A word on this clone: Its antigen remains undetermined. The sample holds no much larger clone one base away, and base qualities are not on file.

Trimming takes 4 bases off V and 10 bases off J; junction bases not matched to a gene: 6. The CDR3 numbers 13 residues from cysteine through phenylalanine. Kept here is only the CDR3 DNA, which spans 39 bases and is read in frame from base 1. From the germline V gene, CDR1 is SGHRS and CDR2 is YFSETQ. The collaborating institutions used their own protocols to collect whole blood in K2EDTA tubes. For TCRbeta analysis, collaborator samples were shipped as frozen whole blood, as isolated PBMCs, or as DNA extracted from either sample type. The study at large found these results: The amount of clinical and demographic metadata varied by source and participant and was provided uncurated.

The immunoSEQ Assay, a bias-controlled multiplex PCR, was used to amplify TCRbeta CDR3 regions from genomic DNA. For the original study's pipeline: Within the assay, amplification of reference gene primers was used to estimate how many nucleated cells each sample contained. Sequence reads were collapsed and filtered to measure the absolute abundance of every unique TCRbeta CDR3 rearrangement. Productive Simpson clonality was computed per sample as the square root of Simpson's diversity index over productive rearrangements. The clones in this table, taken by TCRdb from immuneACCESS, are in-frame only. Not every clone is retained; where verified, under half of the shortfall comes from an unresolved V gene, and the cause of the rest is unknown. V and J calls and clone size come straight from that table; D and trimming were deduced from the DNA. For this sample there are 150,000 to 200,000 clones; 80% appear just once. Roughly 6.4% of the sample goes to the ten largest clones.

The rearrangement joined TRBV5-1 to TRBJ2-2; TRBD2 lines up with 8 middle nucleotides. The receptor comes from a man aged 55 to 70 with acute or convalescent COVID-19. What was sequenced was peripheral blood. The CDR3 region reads CASSPGGPPELFF. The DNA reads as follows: TGCGCCAGCAGCCCGGGGGGGCCTCCGGAGCTGTTTTTT.